The clone carrying this T cell receptor beta chain was found many times. The sample belongs to a study of CD8+CD57+ T cells in acquired aplastic anemia. The study profiled TCR beta VDJ and CDR3 using genomic DNA as template. TCRdb re-derived calls from the reads in MiXCR, one entry per CDR3 protein. There are more than 100,000 distinct CDR3 sequences in the sample; 40% to 45% occur only once, and 8.4% lies in the top ten. CDR3 length equals 14 residues. V gave up 3 bases and J gave up 5 bases; unmatched junction bases: 8. Germline V CDR1 and CDR2: DFQATT, SNEGSKA (reference sequence). The J gene is TRBJ1-1, the V gene TRBV20-1, with 8 bases that match TRBD1. Source material: sorted CD4+, CD8+, or CD8+CD57+ T cells (not recorded which) from PBMCs. This clonotype was obtained from a human donor in good health, serving as a control. CDR3 sequence reads: CSASAAGGWTEAFF. DNA of the CDR3: TGCAGTGCTAGCGCTGCAGGGGGCTGGACTGAAGCTTTCTTT.